This T cell receptor beta chain was sequenced for a study of blood T cells in healthy people across ages. Study summary: Template switching picked up about one barcoded beta molecule for each two T cells. Findings of the study overall: Long-lived donors exceeded aged donors in naive CD4+ cells and diversity.

A second PCR, run for about 7 to 11 cycles, used a sample-barcoded 5' primer plus a J-beta primer mix. TCRdb recomputed calls from the 5' RACE reads with MiXCR, one row per CDR3 protein. The sample yields fewer than 1,000,000 distinct CDR3 sequences, about 42% seen once. The V end was cut by 5 bases, the J end by 3 bases, with 19 bases between. This CDR3 spans 16 amino acids. This clonotype has at least ten counts. The target antigen is unknown. All donors came from Russia, were Caucasian and healthy, and spanned ages about 6 to 90. Per sample, extraction of total RNA gave at least 5 micrograms in every case.

The chain joins TRBV12-3 or TRBV12-4 to TRBJ2-5; the D gene could be TRBD1 or TRBD2 (5 bases each). The TCR originated in a man in his fifties or sixties in good health. The material sequenced was blood. The CDR3 region is CASSPPGPLGEETQYF. In DNA form, the CDR3 reads TGTGCCAGCAGTCCCCCGGGACCGCTCGGGGAAGAGACCCAGTACTTC.